This T cell receptor (beta chain) is drawn from a study of cytomegalovirus exposure and HLA in healthy donors listed by TCRdb under 2017. Describing the broader study: The roughly 670 repertoires of the first cohort and the roughly 110 validation repertoires were produced on the same platform, according to a later analysis. The study was designed to test whether signatures of past pathogen exposure could be identified by cataloging public T cell receptors. A separate validation cohort of over a hundred different subjects was used in addition to the roughly 720-subject first cohort. The study combined high-throughput TCR immunosequencing, statistical association of individual TCRs with disease status, and machine learning to predict cytomegalovirus infection status.

As concerns this clone: Its recognized antigen is unknown. No quality values exist for individual bases; no much larger clone is one base distant.

Donors formed part of the validation cohort, which comprised some 120 subjects and was distinct from the first cohort of under 850 subjects. Broader findings and caveats from the paper: The authors suggested that the approach could potentially be generalized to other disease states and immunological phenotypes. Of the cluster scores, roughly 93% were above 0 in a later analysis, which found that TCRs clustered in the first cohort also tended to co-occur in the 110 or so validation repertoires. A few of the identified cytomegalovirus-associated TCR beta chains were confirmed in vitro to be specific for cytomegalovirus antigens. The classifier was reported to diagnose cytomegalovirus status with high specificity and sensitivity in both the original cohort and the validation cohort. A later analysis had no HLA typing for the validation cohort, so co-occurrence there was scored across all 110 or so repertoires. In the study, approximately 160 TCR beta chains were listed as associated with cytomegalovirus. Most TCR sequences were observed very rarely across donors, whereas some public TCRs were present in many individuals.

As encoded in the germline V gene (reference sequence), CDR1 is MNHEY while CDR2 is SMNVEV. The CDR3 holds 15 amino acids from the cysteine to the phenylalanine. The DNA shown is the 45-base CDR3, in frame from base 1. V lost 2 bases and J lost 2 bases, and the count of bases not matched to a germline gene is 4. Preparation of the library involved the immunoSEQ multiplex PCR assay. As for how the authors treated the data: A statistical classification framework was developed to diagnose cytomegalovirus status using the catalog of TCR beta chain sequences. Drawn from immuneACCESS, this table holds only the in-frame rearrangements with V and J called that TCRdb kept. Clones are partly lost; checked studies trace under half to an unresolved V gene and leave the rest unexplained. That table gives V, J and clone size, and the DNA gave D and trimming. The sample records 350,000 or so clones, about nine tenths of which are singletons. The ten largest clones add up to under 0.85% of the sample.

The chain couples TRBV27 to TRBJ2-3, with 7 central nucleotides matching TRBD1. Sequenced material: PBMCs. The receptor was derived from a woman aged 18-29 years in good health and CMV-seronegative. The sequenced DNA is TGTGCCAGCAGTTTACAGGGGGTATACACAGATACGCAGTATTTT. Translation gives CASSLQGVYTDTQYF.